This T cell receptor (beta chain) was recovered during a study of blood T cell repertoires in COVID-19. The repertoire was sequenced with immunoSEQ multiplex PCR; TCRdb's copy has only in-frame clones and lacks some. The repertoire has 120,000 or so clones, more than 80% of them found once; the top ten carry roughly 4%. Germline V gives CDR1 LNHDA, CDR2 SQIVND (reference sequence). V was cut by 5 bases and J by 11 bases, with 19 bases left in between. CDR3 length: 14 amino acids. V gene TRBV19 combines with J gene TRBJ2-1; tentatively, D is TRBD1 (5 bases). Sequenced input: peripheral blood. The clonotype was recovered from a man aged 40-55 years with acute or convalescent COVID-19. CDR3 region: CASSLGAGGYQQFF. The DNA of the CDR3 is TGTGCCAGTAGTCTAGGGGCAGGTGGGTATCAGCAGTTCTTC.